This T cell receptor (beta chain) was captured by sequencing in a study of T cell responses to AZD1222 COVID-19 vaccine. Produced via immunoSEQ multiplex PCR; TCRdb's table is partial and in-frame only. The profile covers under 110,000 clones, with about 86% appearing a single time and 1.4% taken by the ten largest. CDR3 length: 16 amino acids. V lost 4 bases, J lost 0 bases, and 3 bases stayed unmatched. In germline, CDR1 is SEHNR, CDR2 FQNEAQ (reference sequence). This specimen consisted of peripheral blood, obtained on day 0 of AZD1222 vaccination. The V and J genes are TRBV7-9 and TRBJ2-2; TRBD1 matches at 9 bases. The origin of this receptor is an adult in good health. For the CDR3, the DNA is TGTGCCAGCAGCTATAGACAGGGGGCGAACACCGGGGAGCTGTTTTTT. This gives the protein CASSYRQGANTGELFF.